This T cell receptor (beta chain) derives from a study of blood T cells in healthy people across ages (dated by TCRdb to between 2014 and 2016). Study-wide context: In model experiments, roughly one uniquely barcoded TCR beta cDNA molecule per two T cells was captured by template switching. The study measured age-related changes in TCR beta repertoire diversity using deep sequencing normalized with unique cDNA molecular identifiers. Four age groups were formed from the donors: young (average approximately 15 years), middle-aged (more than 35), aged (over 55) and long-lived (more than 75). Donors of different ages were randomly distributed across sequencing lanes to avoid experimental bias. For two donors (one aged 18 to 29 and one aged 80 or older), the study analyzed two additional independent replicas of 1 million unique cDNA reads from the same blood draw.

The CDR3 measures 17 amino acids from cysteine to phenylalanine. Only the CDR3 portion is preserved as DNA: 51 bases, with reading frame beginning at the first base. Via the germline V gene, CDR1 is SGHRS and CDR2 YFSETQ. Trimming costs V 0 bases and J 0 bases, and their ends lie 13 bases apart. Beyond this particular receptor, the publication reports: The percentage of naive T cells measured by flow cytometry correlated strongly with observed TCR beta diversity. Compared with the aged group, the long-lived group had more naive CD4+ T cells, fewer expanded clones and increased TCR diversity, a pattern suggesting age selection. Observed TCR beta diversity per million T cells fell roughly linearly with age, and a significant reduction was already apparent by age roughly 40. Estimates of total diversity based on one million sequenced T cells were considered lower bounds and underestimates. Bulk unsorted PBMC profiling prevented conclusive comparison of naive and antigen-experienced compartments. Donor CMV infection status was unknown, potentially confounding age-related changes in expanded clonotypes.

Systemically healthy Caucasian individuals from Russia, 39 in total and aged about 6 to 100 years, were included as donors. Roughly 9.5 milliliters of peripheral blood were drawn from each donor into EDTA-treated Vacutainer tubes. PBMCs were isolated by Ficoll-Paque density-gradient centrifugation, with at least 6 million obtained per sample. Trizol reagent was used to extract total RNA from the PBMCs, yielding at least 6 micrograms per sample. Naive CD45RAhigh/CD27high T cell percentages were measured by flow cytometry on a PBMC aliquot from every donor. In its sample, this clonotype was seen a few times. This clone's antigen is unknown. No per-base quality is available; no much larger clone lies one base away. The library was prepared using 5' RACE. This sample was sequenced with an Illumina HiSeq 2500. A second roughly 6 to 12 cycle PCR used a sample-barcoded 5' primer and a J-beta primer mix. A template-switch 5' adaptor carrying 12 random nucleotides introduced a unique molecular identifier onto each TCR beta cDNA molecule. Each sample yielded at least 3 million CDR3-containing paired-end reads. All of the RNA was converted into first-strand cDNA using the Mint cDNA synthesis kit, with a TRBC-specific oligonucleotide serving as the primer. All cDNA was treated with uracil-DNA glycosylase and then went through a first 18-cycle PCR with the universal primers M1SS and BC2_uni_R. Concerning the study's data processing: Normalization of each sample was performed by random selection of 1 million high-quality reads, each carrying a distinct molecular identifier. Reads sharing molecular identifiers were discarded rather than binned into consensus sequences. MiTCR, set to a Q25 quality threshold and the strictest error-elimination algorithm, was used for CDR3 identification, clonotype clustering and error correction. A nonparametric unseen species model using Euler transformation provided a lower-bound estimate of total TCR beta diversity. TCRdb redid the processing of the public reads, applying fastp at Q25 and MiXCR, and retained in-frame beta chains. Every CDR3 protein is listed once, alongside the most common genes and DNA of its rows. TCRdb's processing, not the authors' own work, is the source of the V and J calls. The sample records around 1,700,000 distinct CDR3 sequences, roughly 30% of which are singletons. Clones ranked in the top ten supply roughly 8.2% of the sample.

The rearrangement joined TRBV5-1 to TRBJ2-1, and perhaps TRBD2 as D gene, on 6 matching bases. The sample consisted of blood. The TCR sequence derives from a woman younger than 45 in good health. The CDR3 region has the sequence CASSLEGAGSSYNEQFF. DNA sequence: TGCGCCAGCAGCTTGGAGGGAGCGGGCAGCTCCTACAATGAGCAGTTCTTC.